This TCR beta chain derives from a study of shared clonotypes between healthy human individuals. Turning to the study itself: Researchers assigned three CD4 naive, three CD4 memory, two CD8 naive and one CD8 memory plate to each donor.

This clone has a single count. There are 13 residues in the CDR3. Germline assignment: CDR1 MDHEN and CDR2 SYDVKM. V gave up 7 bases and J gave up 7 bases, with 14 bases separating them. Replicate PCRs run on sorted subsets employed approximately 0.2 ug DNA, roughly 30,000 T cell genomes. The data were produced by immunoSEQ multiplex PCR, yet TCRdb's version contains in-frame clones alone and is incomplete. The table records some 2.1 million clones, 90% to 95% of them present only once. Those who donated, Caucasian adults without exception, all lived in Nashville, Tennessee. The rearrangement joins TRBV28 to TRBJ2-1; no definite D call. The receptor comes from a man between 18 and 29 years old in good health. The material sequenced was naive CD4+ T cells sorted from blood. Documented subset: CD45RA+ positively selected. The CDR3 DNA sequence: TGTGCCAGCAACGGTCGAACAAAGAATGAGCAGTTCTTC. Translation: CASNGRTKNEQFF.